One T cell receptor beta chain is described in this entry. Its antigen is unidentified. This sample was included in a study of T cells after yellow fever vaccination. About the research overall: SMART-Seq v4 Ultra Low Input served to prepare low-cell-number fractions.

Germline V gene data show CDR1 as ENHRY and CDR2 as SYGVKD. This CDR3 contains 14 residues. After removal of 6 bases from V and 4 bases from J, the junction contained 4 bases not matched to a gene. The TCR cDNA carried a universal primer site and UMIs from 5'RACE template switching. TCRdb reanalysed the 5' RACE reads using MiXCR and keeps one entry per CDR3 protein. The sample carries 170,000 or so distinct CDR3 sequences, about 6% recorded once. Study results and caveats: Re-detected after boosting: most primary clones, almost 98% of CD4 and around 86% of CD8. The CD4 compartment and the CD8 compartment contained a small share of clonotypes in common.

The source was CD4+ T cells sorted from PBMCs, collected on the day of the first yellow fever vaccination. The chain joins TRBV10-3 to TRBJ2-3; 10 bases fit TRBD1. The sequence was obtained from a man younger than 30 who received the YFV17D yellow fever vaccine. In DNA, the CDR3 is TGTGCCATCAGCCCGGGACAGGGGTCAGATACGCAGTATTTT. It yields the protein CAISPGQGSDTQYF.